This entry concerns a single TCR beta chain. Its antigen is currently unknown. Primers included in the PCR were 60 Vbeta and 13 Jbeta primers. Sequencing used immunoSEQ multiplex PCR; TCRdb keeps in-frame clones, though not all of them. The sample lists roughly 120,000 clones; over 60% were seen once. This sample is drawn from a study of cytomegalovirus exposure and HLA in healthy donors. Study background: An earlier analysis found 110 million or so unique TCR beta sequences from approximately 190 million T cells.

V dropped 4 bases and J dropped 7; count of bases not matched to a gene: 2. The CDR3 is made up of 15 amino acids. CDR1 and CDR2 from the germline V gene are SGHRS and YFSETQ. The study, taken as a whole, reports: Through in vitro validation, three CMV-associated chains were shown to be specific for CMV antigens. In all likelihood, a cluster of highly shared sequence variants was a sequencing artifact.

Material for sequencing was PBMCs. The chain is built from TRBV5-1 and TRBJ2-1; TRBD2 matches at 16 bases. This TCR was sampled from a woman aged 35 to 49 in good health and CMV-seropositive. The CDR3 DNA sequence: TGCGCCAGCAGCGGGGGACTAGCGGGAGGGAATGAGCAGTTCTTC. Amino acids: CASSGGLAGGNEQFF. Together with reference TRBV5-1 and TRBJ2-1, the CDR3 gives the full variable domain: KAGVTQTPRYLIKTRGQQVTLSCSPISGHRSVSWYQQTPGQGLQFLFEYFSETQRNKGNFPGRFSGRQFSNSRSEMNVSTLELGDSALYLCASSGGLAGGNEQFFGPGTRLTVL.